This T cell receptor beta chain was found in a study of neurological immune-mediated disorders. This clonotype was observed many times. Its antigen is unidentified. The sample's time point: longitudinal time-point 2. The unsorted libraries were produced from 2 million PBMCs held at -80 C. The cDNA came from 5'RACE, which used 10-nucleotide random UMIs. TCRdb ran MiXCR on the 5' RACE reads and lists one entry per CDR3 protein. There are approximately 80,000 distinct CDR3 sequences in the sample; about 5.6% occur only once, and 6.5% to 9% lies in the top ten. Study results and caveats: Whereas HTLV-1-associated myelopathy showed the most TCR clonal expansion, multiple sclerosis showed the least, with levels below those of healthy controls. No CDR3 amino acid sequences recurred among expanded clones across subjects, suggesting private repertoires in all groups.

Sample: PBMCs. This clonotype was obtained from a woman aged 55 to 70 with multiple sclerosis.

CDR3 sequence reads: CSVEPQEGHGEKLFF. CDR3 coding DNA: TGCAGCGTTGAACCCCAGGAGGGACACGGTGAAAAACTGTTTTTT. V gene TRBV29-1 combines with J gene TRBJ1-4, with TRBD1 as a possible D gene (6 bases). V lost 2 bases and J lost 7, with 17 bases in between. The CDR3 spans 15 residues. CDR1 SQVTM and CDR2 ANQGSEA come from the germline V gene.